This T cell receptor (beta chain) appears in the sequencing data of a study of T cells in Graves' hyperthyroidism and ophthalmopathy. Regarding the study as a whole: By a 13 V-J model, ophthalmopathy was set apart from stable hyperthyroidism. Most clonotypes that expanded in the thyroid above 0.001 also showed up in blood.

In germline, CDR1 is KGHSH, CDR2 LQKENI. This CDR3 spans 12 amino acids. Between the trimmed V and J ends, which lost 4 bases and 8 bases, there was a span of 9 bases. TCR beta CDR3 regions were amplified from RNA transcripts. Primed by the HTBI set, a first-round RT-PCR was run on the TCR CDR3. TCRdb re-called the multiplex PCR reads with MiXCR, one entry per CDR3 protein. The data show about 640,000 distinct CDR3 sequences, 13% to 15% seen once. Ten or more counts support this clonotype. The antigen is not known. Criteria for exclusion of patients were uncontrolled infection, other autoimmune disease, pregnancy or lactation. PBMCs stemmed from under 11 ml fresh peripheral blood.

The specimen sequenced was blood. The sequence came from a woman between 45 and 65 years old with Graves' ophthalmopathy. V is TRBV18 and J is TRBJ2-1; no reliable D call. The CDR3 protein is CASSLGIYEQFF. The DNA of the CDR3 is TGTGCCAGCTCACTTGGTATTTATGAGCAGTTCTTC. Full variable domain (rest looked up from reference TRBV18 and TRBJ2-1): NAGVMQNPRHLVRRRGQEARLRCSPMKGHSHVYWYRQLPEEGLKFMVYLQKENIIDESGMPKERFSAEFPKEGPSILRIQQVVRGDSAAYFCASSLGIYEQFFGPGTRLTVL.